The sequence of this T cell receptor beta chain was determined in a study of T cells after yellow fever vaccination. Study at large: Preparation of fractions with low cell numbers was performed using SMART-Seq v4 Ultra Low Input.

This clonotype was counted many times. Its cognate antigen is unknown. The CDR3 is made up of 18 amino acids. V lost 5 bases, J lost 4 bases, and 8 bases stayed unmatched. Germline CDR1 is SGHVS and CDR2 is FNYEAQ. 5'RACE template switching produced TCR cDNA carrying a universal primer site and UMIs. TCRdb called the 5' RACE reads again in MiXCR, with one record for every CDR3 protein. Among 80,000 to 100,000 distinct CDR3 sequences listed, approximately 6.3% were seen once. Study-wide findings and caveats: Among primary-vaccination clones, most reappeared after the booster, at about 95% for CD4 and roughly 88% for CD8. Abundant clonotypes from the bulk population could get into FACS-sorted repertoires as contaminants.

This TCR was sampled from a man between 18 and 35 years old who received the YFV17D yellow fever vaccine. Material: CD8+ T cells sorted from PBMCs, obtained 10 days after the yellow fever booster vaccination. The rearrangement joins TRBV7-6 to TRBJ2-2, with 15 bases that match TRBD2. The CDR3 DNA is TGTGCCAGCAGCCGGACTAGCGGGGGGGCGCTGGGCACCGGGGAGCTGTTTTTT. Amino acids: CASSRTSGGALGTGELFF. Full variable domain (remainder filled in from reference TRBV7-6 and TRBJ2-2): GAGVSQSPRYKVTKRGQDVALRCDPISGHVSLYWYRQALGQGPEFLTYFNYEAQQDKSGLPNDRFSAERPEGSISTLTIQRTEQRDSAMYRCASSRTSGGALGTGELFFGEGSRLTVL.